The 24 T cell receptor beta chains below were found in one sample sequenced in a study of OX40 agonist ivuxolimab in advanced cancers. TCRdb's table, derived via immunoSEQ multiplex PCR, lists solely in-frame clones and lacks some. The repertoire holds tens of thousands of clones, with about nine tenths as singletons. The starting material was CD4+ or CD8+ T cells sorted from blood, obtained in a trial of the OX40 agonist ivuxolimab. Source of these receptors: an adult with an advanced solid tumor such as melanoma, head and neck, liver or kidney cancer.

This rearrangement joins TRBV5-1 to TRBJ1-1; the D is unclear. Trimming cost V 4 bases and J 0 bases, with 13 bases left between them. CDR1 is SGHRS and CDR2 is YFSETQ in the germline V gene. The CDR3 runs to 15 residues. The CDR3 region is CASSRDLELNTEAFF. The CDR3, as DNA: TGCGCCAGCAGCCGAGACCTGGAGTTGAACACTGAAGCTTTCTTT.

J is TRBJ2-1 and V is TRBV10-2, with D tentatively TRBD2 (5 bases). The CDR3 spans 13 residues. Trimming stripped 5 bases from V and 5 bases from J, with 10 bases between. CDR1 is WSHSY and CDR2 is SAAADI in the germline V gene. DNA for the CDR3: TGCGCCAGCAGTACGGGATTCAACAATGAGCAGTTCTTC. It yields the protein CASSTGFNNEQFF.

The chain has TRBV7-3 and TRBJ2-1, with 8 nucleotides matching TRBD2. With V trimmed by 1 base and J by 7 bases, 6 bases remained unmatched. The CDR3 is 15 amino acids. Germline CDR1 SGHTA, CDR2 FQGTGA. CDR3: CASSLNSGLGNEQFF. The CDR3 DNA reads as TGTGCCAGCAGCTTAAATTCGGGACTAGGGAATGAGCAGTTCTTC. The full variable domain, rest sourced from reference TRBV7-3 and TRBJ2-1, is GAGVSQTPSNKVTEKGKYVELRCDPISGHTALYWYRQSLGQGPEFLIYFQGTGAADDSGLPNDRFFAVRPEGSVSTLKIQRTERGDSAVYLCASSLNSGLGNEQFFGPGTRLTVL.

The chain joins TRBV27 to TRBJ2-6; 8 bases match TRBD2. V lost 6 bases to trimming and J lost 2 bases; unmatched junction nucleotides: 3. There are 15 residues in the CDR3. Germline V gene sequence: CDR1 MNHEY, CDR2 SMNVEV (reference sequence). The CDR3 coding sequence is TGTGCCAGCAGCGGGGGGGTCACTGGGGCCAACGTCCTGACTTTC. This encodes CASSGGVTGANVLTF.

The V gene is TRBV5-1, the J gene TRBJ2-2; perhaps TRBD1 as D (6 bases). Germline V gene sequence: CDR1 SGHRS, CDR2 YFSETQ. Trimming removed 4 bases from V and 8 bases from J, with 21 bases in between. The CDR3 is made up of 16 amino acids. The CDR3 is CASSPRQAVVSGELFF. The CDR3 DNA reads as TGCGCCAGCAGCCCACGACAGGCCGTTGTTTCTGGGGAGCTGTTTTTT. Variable domain in full (rest from reference TRBV5-1 and TRBJ2-2): KAGVTQTPRYLIKTRGQQVTLSCSPISGHRSVSWYQQTPGQGLQFLFEYFSETQRNKGNFPGRFSGRQFSNSRSEMNVSTLELGDSALYLCASSPRQAVVSGELFFGEGSRLTVL.

The J gene is TRBJ2-2, the V gene TRBV5-1; no firm D call. CDR1 and CDR2 from the germline V gene are SGHRS and YFSETQ. V was shortened by 0 bases and J by 4 bases, with 4 bases between the two germline ends. The CDR3 has 13 amino acids. The DNA for the CDR3 is TGCGCCAGCAGCTTGGTTACCACCGGGGAGCTGTTTTTT. This translates into CASSLVTTGELFF.

This sequence joins TRBV4-2 and TRBJ2-7, with 10 bases lining up with TRBD2. V trimming: 1 base; J trimming: 0 bases; junction bases outside the gene matches: 6. The CDR3 consists of 17 residues. Germline V lookup: CDR1 LGHNA, CDR2 YNFKEQ. CDR3: CASSQATSGWASYEQYF. The CDR3 bases are TGTGCCAGCAGCCAAGCGACTAGCGGGTGGGCCTCCTACGAGCAGTACTTC.

This clone was seen a handful of times. The V and J genes are TRBV27 and TRBJ2-7; 11 bases fit TRBD1. The CDR3 covers 15 residues. Unmatched junction bases numbered 5, after V lost 3 bases and J lost 4 bases. Germline lookup yields CDR1 MNHEY and CDR2 SMNVEV (reference sequence). CDR3 loop: CASSLRTGGPYEQYF. The CDR3 bases are TGTGCCAGCAGTTTGCGGACAGGGGGCCCTTACGAGCAGTACTTC.

The chain combines TRBV27 with TRBJ1-1, with D hard to call. The CDR3 spans 13 residues. Germline CDR1 is MNHEY and CDR2 is SMNVEV (reference sequence). V dropped 4 bases and J dropped 5 bases, with 11 bases sitting between them. The CDR3 DNA is TGTGCCAGCAGTTCCCGGGCCTCAACTGAAGCTTTCTTT. It codes for CASSSRASTEAFF.

Only one count was recorded for this clone. The chain recombines TRBV5-4 with TRBJ1-2, with 9 bases that match TRBD1. The V and J ends lost 0 bases and 8 bases, in that order; junction bases with no gene match: 14. The germline gives CDR1 SGHNT, CDR2 YYREEE (reference sequence). The CDR3 sequence is 17 residues long. The CDR3 DNA follows: TGTGCCAGCAGCTTGGATGGGTCAAAGGGACAGGGACCCGGCTACACCTTC. Its protein product is CASSLDGSKGQGPGYTF.

As DNA, the CDR3 is TGTGCCAGCAGCTTCGGATTCGCAAGAAGCTCCTACAATGAGCAGTTCTTC. This gives the protein CASSFGFARSSYNEQFF. The V call is TRBV5-6, the J call TRBJ2-1; D call uncertain. The CDR3 extends over 17 amino acids. V dropped 2 bases and J dropped 0 bases, with 15 bases sitting between them. Germline CDR1 is SGHDT and CDR2 is YYEEEE.

The genes are TRBV29-1 and TRBJ2-5; D is unresolved. Germline values: CDR1 SQVTM, CDR2 ANQGSEA. V was cut by 1 base and J by 3 bases, with 6 bases left in between. The CDR3 length is 12 residues. This CDR3 reads CSVEGSKETQYF. CDR3 nucleotides: TGCAGCGTTGAAGGCAGTAAAGAGACCCAGTACTTC.

This chain joins TRBV28 and TRBJ2-5; D may be TRBD1 or TRBD2 (6 bases each). The CDR3 extends over 16 amino acids. With 4 bases removed from V and 2 bases from J, the gap between germline ends came to 17 bases. Germline assignment: CDR1 MDHEN and CDR2 SYDVKM. The CDR3 DNA reads as TGTGCCAGCAGTTCCCGGAGGGGGGAATTTCAAGAGACCCAGTACTTC. Translating gives CASSSRRGEFQETQYF.

The rearrangement uses TRBV13 and TRBJ1-6, with 12 bases that match TRBD1. V lost 5 bases to trimming and J lost 5 bases; unmatched junction nucleotides: 10. CDR1 PRHDT and CDR2 FYEKMQ come from the germline V gene (reference sequence). This CDR3 has 18 amino acids. The CDR3: CASSQGQGARYDNSPLHF. CDR3 DNA sequence: TGTGCCAGCAGCCAGGGACAGGGGGCACGATATGATAATTCACCCCTCCACTTT.

This clone was detected only a few times. The chain links TRBV21-1 to TRBJ2-1; TRBD2, the table's D call, lacks a check against the DNA. TRBV21-1 has pseudogene status. CDR3 length: 10 residues. CDR3 in DNA: TGTGCCAGCGAGTCGAATGAGCAGTTCTTC. Encoded protein: CASESNEQFF.

The V gene is TRBV18, the J gene TRBJ2-1, with 8 bases aligning to TRBD2. After removal of 4 bases from V and 4 bases from J, the junction contained 6 bases not matched to a gene. The germline CDR1 and CDR2 sequences are KGHSH and LQKENI. This CDR3 region has 15 residues. The CDR3 DNA is TGTGCCAGCTCACGGACTAGCCGAGGGTACAATGAGCAGTTCTTC. This gives the protein CASSRTSRGYNEQFF.

The chain carries TRBV10-3 and TRBJ2-2, with D tentatively TRBD1 (6 bases). The CDR3 consists of 15 residues. Germline CDR1 reads ENHRY; CDR2 reads SYGVKD. Trimming shortened V by 4 bases and J by 4 bases, and 13 bases separated the two germline ends. The CDR3 loop reads CAISALTGPTGELFF. Here the CDR3 DNA reads TGTGCCATCAGTGCCCTGACAGGACCCACCGGGGAGCTGTTTTTT.

J is TRBJ1-1 and V is TRBV5-4; 8 bases map to TRBD1. This CDR3 is built from 14 residues. Germline V gives CDR1 SGHNT, CDR2 YYREEE (reference sequence). J lost 5 bases, V lost 4 bases, and 7 bases had no gene match. CDR3 sequence reads: CASSRQDRETEAFF. The CDR3, as DNA: TGTGCCAGCAGCCGTCAGGACAGGGAGACTGAAGCTTTCTTT.

The V call is TRBV9, the J call TRBJ2-7; D is tentatively TRBD1 or TRBD2 (5 bases each). CDR1 and CDR2 (germline): SGDLS, YYNGEE. The CDR3 sequence is 15 residues long. V lost 2 bases to trimming and J lost 1 base, with 13 bases between them. The CDR3 loop reads CASSVLPGPSYEQYF. As DNA, the CDR3 is TGTGCCAGCAGCGTTTTACCGGGGCCTTCCTACGAGCAGTACTTC.

The V and J genes are TRBV19 and TRBJ2-2; 9 bases agree with TRBD2. The CDR3 is 19 amino acids. V trimming: 7 bases; J trimming: 1 base; junction bases outside the gene matches: 16. The V gene's germline CDR1 is LNHDA and CDR2 SQIVND (reference sequence). The CDR3 is CASMRGGRGAGGNTGELFF. The CDR3 DNA sequence: TGTGCCAGTATGCGCGGCGGGCGTGGAGCGGGAGGGAACACCGGGGAGCTGTTTTTT.

The V call is TRBV14, the J call TRBJ1-2; 8 bases are a match to TRBD1. V shed 4 bases and J 4 bases; nucleotides not matched to a gene: 8. Germline V gives CDR1 SGHDN, CDR2 FVKESK. CDR3 length: 15 amino acids. Here the CDR3 DNA reads TGTGCCAGCAGCCGCAACAGGGGGTACGGCTATGGCTACACCTTC. Protein: CASSRNRGYGYGYTF.

The genes are TRBV28 and TRBJ2-5; 10 nucleotides match TRBD1. The better agreement between TRBJ2-7 and the DNA end casts doubt on the J call. CDR3 length: 13 amino acids. CDR1 and CDR2 from the germline V gene are MDHEN and SYDVKM. The CDR3, as DNA: TGTGCCAGCTTCCCGGGACAGGGGTACGAGCAGTACTTC. Translated, it gives CASFPGQGYEQYF.

This clone was counted once. This sequence joins TRBV2 and TRBJ2-7; D not certain. The length of the CDR3 is 14 residues. Looked up from germline, CDR1 is SNHLY and CDR2 is FYNNEI. V gave up 6 bases and J gave up 3 bases, with 15 bases separating them. CDR3 in amino acids: CASRDTHIHYEQYF. In DNA form, the CDR3 reads TGTGCCAGCAGGGATACCCACATTCACTACGAGCAGTACTTC.

The chain links TRBV5-4 to TRBJ2-3; 12 nucleotides line up with TRBD2. CDR1 is SGHNT, CDR2 YYREEE, per germline (reference sequence). J gave up 6 bases and V 0 bases, and 5 bases lay outside the gene matches. The CDR3 has 16 residues. The CDR3 nucleotides are TGTGCCAGCAGCTTGGACCTAGCGGGAGGGTTCGATACGCAGTATTTT. Amino acid sequence: CASSLDLAGGFDTQYF.